This TCR beta chain appears in the sequencing data of a study of T cells after posttransplantation cyclophosphamide. Findings of the study overall: Later post-transplant blood repertoires were often dominated by donor CD8+ memory clones. Skin or GI-infiltrating T cells shared few TRB sequences with blood. Recipient CMV seropositivity and CMV reactivation strongly tracked TRB clonality.

Of note for this clone: Its cognate antigen is unknown.

This related bone marrow graft donor gave peripheral blood on the day of marrow donation. Germline assignment: CDR1 MGHRA and CDR2 YSYEKL. V shed 1 base and J shed 0 bases, with 12 bases lying between them. This CDR3 region has 16 residues. This table comes from immunoSEQ multiplex PCR, and its TCRdb copy is limited to in-frame clones, with some not included. Among more than 3,500 clones listed, approximately 67% were seen once. The chain recombines TRBV4-1 with TRBJ1-1; tentative D call: TRBD1 (6 bases). Sequencing was done on a sample of memory CD8+ T cells sorted from blood. This receptor was obtained from a man aged 25 to 45 in good health and a related stem cell transplant donor. The CDR3 loop reads CASSQGAGALNTEAFF. The CDR3 DNA reads TGCGCCAGCAGCCAAGGTGCGGGGGCCCTGAACACTGAAGCTTTCTTT.